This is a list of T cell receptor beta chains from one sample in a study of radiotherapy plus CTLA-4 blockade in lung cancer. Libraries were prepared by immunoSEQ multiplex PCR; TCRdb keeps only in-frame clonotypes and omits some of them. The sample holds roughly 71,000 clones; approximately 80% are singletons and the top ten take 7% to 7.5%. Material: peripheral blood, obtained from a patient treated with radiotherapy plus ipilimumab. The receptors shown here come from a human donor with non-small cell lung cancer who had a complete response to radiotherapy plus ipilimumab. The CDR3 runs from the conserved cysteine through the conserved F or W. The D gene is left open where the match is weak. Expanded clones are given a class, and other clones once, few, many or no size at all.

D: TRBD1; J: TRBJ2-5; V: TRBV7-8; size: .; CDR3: CASSLARGQGRRETQYF; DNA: TGTGCCAGCAGCTTAGCGCGGGGACAGGGGAGAAGAGAGACCCAGTACTTC
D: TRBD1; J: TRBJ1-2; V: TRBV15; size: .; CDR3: CATSRRRTGEYNGYTF; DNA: TGTGCCACCAGCAGACGAAGGACAGGGGAGTATAATGGCTACACCTTC
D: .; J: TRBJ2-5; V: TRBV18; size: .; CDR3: CASSPTGQREAYQETQYF; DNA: TGTGCCAGCTCACCTACAGGGCAGAGGGAGGCGTACCAAGAGACCCAGTACTTC
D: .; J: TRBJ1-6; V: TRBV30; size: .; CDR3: CAWSAYNSPLHF; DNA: TGTGCCTGGAGTGCCTATAATTCACCCCTCCACTTT
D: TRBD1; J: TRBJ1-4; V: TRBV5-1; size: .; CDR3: CASSLATGLGEKLFF; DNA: TGCGCCAGCAGCTTGGCGACAGGGCTCGGGGAAAAACTGTTTTTT
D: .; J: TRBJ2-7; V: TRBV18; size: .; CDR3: CASSPQGNPYEQYF; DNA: TGTGCCAGCTCACCACAGGGGAATCCCTACGAGCAGTACTTC
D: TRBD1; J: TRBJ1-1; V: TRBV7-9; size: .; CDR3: CASSLSYRGLTEAFF; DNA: TGTGCCAGCAGCTTATCCTACAGGGGCCTCACTGAAGCTTTCTTT
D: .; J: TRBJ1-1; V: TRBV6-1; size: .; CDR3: CASSDSGRVGEAFF; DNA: TGTGCCAGCAGTGATTCAGGTCGGGTTGGTGAAGCTTTCTTT
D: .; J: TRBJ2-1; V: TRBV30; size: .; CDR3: CAWWLGGENNEQFF; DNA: TGTGCCTGGTGGTTAGGGGGTGAAAACAATGAGCAGTTCTTC
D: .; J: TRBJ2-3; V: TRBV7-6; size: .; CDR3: CASSLVGTDTQYF; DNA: TGTGCCAGCAGCTTAGTGGGCACAGATACGCAGTATTTT
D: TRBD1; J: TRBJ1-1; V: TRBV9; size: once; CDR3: CASSATGTVNTEAFF; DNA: TGTGCCAGCAGCGCGACCGGGACAGTGAACACTGAAGCTTTCTTT
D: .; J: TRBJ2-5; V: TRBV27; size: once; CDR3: CASSSLPLIPDEETQYF; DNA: TGTGCCAGCAGTTCCCTCCCACTCATCCCGGATGAGGAGACCCAGTACTTC